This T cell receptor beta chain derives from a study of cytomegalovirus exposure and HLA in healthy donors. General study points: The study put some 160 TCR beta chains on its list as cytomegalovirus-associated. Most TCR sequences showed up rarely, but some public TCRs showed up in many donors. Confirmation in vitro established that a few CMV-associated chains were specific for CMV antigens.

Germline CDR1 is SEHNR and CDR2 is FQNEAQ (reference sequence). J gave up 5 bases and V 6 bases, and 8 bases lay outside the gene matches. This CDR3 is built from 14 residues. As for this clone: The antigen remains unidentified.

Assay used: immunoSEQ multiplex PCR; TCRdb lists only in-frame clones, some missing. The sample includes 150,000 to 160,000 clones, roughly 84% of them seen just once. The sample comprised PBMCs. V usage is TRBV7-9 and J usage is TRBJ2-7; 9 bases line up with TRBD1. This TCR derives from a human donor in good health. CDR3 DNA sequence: TGTGCCAGCAGTGACCCGGGACAGGGACACGAGCAGTACTTC. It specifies CASSDPGQGHEQYF.